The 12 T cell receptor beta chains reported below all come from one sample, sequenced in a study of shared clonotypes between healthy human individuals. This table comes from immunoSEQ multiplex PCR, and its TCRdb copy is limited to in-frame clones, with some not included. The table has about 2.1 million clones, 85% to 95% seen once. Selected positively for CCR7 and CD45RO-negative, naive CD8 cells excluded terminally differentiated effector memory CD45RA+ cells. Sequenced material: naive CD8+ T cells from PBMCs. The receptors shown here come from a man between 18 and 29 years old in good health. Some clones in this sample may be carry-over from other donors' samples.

The CDR3 protein is CASSPLSTLAGGTDTQYF. The CDR3 DNA reads as TGTGCCAGCAGTCCCCTCTCGACACTCGCCGGAGGCACAGATACGCAGTATTTT. The chain employs TRBV27 and TRBJ2-3; no firm D call. The CDR3 extends over 18 amino acids. The germline V gene encodes CDR1 MNHEY and CDR2 SMNVEV (reference sequence). Trimming pared 5 bases from V and 1 base from J, leaving 22 bases between.

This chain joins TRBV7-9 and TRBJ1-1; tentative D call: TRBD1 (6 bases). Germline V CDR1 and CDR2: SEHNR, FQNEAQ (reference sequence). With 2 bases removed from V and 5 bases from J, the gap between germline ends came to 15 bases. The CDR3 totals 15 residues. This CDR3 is CASSLSPTGRTEAFF. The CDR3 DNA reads TGTGCCAGCAGCTTAAGTCCAACAGGGCGTACTGAAGCTTTCTTT. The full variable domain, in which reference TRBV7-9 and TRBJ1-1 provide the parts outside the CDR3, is DTGVSQNPRHKITKRGQNVTFRCDPISEHNRLYWYRQTLGQGPEFLTYFQNEAQLEKSRLLSDRFSAERPKGSFSTLEIQRTEQGDSAMYLCASSLSPTGRTEAFFGQGTRLTVV.

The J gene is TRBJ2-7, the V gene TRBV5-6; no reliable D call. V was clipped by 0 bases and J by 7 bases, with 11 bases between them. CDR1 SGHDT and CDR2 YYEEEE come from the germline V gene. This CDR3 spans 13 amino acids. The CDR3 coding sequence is TGTGCCAGCAGCTTGGGTGTGGTGCGGGAGCAGTACTTC. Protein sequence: CASSLGVVREQYF.

Here the CDR3 reads CASSQDSSSYEQYF. In nucleotides, the CDR3 is TGCGCCAGCAGCCAAGATAGCAGCTCCTACGAGCAGTACTTC. This rearrangement joins TRBV4-1 to TRBJ2-7, with unresolved D. The V and J ends lost 0 bases and 0 bases respectively, with 6 bases between them. The germline gives CDR1 MGHRA, CDR2 YSYEKL. The CDR3 runs to 14 residues.

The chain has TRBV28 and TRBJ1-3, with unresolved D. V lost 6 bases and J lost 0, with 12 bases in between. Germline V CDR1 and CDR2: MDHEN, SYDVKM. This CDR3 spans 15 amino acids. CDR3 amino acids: CASSFRRASGNTIYF. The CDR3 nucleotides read TGTGCCAGCAGCTTCAGACGGGCCTCTGGAAACACCATATATTTT.

The DNA of the CDR3 is TGTGCCACCAAACGGGGGATGCCCTACGAGCAGTACTTC. Its protein product is CATKRGMPYEQYF. The chain joins TRBV28 to TRBJ2-7; possibly TRBD2 for D (6 bases). The CDR3 extends over 13 amino acids. Germline V CDR1 and CDR2: MDHEN, SYDVKM. Trimming took 10 bases from V and 2 from J, leaving 15 bases between them.

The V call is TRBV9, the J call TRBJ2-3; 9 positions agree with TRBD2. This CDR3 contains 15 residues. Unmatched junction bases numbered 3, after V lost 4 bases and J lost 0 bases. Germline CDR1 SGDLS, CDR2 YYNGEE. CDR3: CASSPSGGSTDTQYF. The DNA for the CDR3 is TGTGCCAGCAGCCCGAGCGGGGGGAGCACAGATACGCAGTATTTT.

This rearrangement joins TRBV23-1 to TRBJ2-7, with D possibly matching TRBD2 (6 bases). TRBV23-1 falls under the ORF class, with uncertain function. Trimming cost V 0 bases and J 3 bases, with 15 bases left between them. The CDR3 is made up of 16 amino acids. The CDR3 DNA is TGCGCCAGCAGTCAATCCGAGGAGGGCAGGTACTACGAGCAGTACTTC. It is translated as CASSQSEEGRYYEQYF.

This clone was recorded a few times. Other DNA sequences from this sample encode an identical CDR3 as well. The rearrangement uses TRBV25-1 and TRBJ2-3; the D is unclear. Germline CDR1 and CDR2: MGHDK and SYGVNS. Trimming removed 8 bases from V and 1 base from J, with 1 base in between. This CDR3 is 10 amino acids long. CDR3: CASGTDTQYF. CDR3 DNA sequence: TGTGCCAGCGGCACAGATACGCAGTATTTT.

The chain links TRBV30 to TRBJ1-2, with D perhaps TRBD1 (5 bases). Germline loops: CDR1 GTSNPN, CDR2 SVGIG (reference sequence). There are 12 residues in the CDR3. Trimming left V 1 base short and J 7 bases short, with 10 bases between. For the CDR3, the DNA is TGTGCCTGGAGTGAACGGGGACTTGGCTACACCTTC. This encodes CAWSERGLGYTF.

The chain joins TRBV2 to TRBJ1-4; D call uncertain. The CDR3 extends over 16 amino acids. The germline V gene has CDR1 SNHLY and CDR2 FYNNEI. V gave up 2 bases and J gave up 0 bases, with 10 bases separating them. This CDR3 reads CASSEWAATTNEKLFF. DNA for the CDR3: TGTGCCAGCAGTGAATGGGCAGCGACAACTAATGAAAAACTGTTTTTT.

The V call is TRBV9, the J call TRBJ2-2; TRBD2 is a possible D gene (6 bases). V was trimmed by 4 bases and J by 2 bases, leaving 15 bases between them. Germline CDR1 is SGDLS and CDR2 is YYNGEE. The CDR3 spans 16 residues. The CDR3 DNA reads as TGTGCCAGCAGCCCCCGGGGGACTCCTAACACCGGGGAGCTGTTTTTT. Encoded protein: CASSPRGTPNTGELFF. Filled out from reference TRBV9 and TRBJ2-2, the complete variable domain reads DSGVTQTPKHLITATGQRVTLRCSPRSGDLSVYWYQQSLDQGLQFLIQYYNGEERAKGNILERFSAQQFPDLHSELNLSSLELGDSALYFCASSPRGTPNTGELFFGEGSRLTVL.